The 27 T cell receptor beta chains below all came from one sample that was sequenced in a study of early T cells in non-severe SARS-CoV-2 infection. From the 5' RACE reads, TCRdb called clonotypes with MiXCR, one entry per CDR3 protein. The sample includes tens of thousands of distinct CDR3 sequences, about 10% seen only once; the top ten take around 1.6%. The material sequenced was whole blood. The receptor set was obtained from an adult who was a healthcare worker with PCR-confirmed SARS-CoV-2 infection or an uninfected control (not recorded which).

This chain uses TRBV10-2 with TRBJ1-1, with 9 nucleotides matching TRBD1. V was clipped by 4 bases and J by 3 bases; unmatched bases: 6. CDR3 length: 15 residues. Germline V gene data show CDR1 as WSHSY and CDR2 as SAAADI. This CDR3 reads CASSARDRDDTEAFF. DNA of the CDR3: TGCGCCAGCAGTGCCCGGGACAGGGATGACACTGAAGCTTTCTTT.

This clonotype was recorded at least ten times. The V and J genes are TRBV14 and TRBJ1-2; D unresolved. CDR1 and CDR2 from the germline V gene are SGHDN and FVKESK. V lost 1 base and J 4 bases, leaving 7 bases between the germline ends. The CDR3 totals 13 residues. The CDR3 is CASSQVHSYGYTF. In nucleotides, the CDR3 is TGTGCCAGCAGCCAAGTGCACAGCTATGGCTACACCTTC.

This clonotype was seen at least ten times. The rearrangement joins TRBV11-2 to TRBJ1-4, with 7 bases lining up with TRBD1. The CDR3 is made up of 13 amino acids. With 4 bases clipped from V and 11 bases from J, the junction kept 7 bases outside the gene matches. Germline-derived CDR1 and CDR2 are SGHAT and FQNNGV. CDR3 nucleotide sequence: TGTGCCAGCAGCTCGGAGAAGGGGGCGAAACTGTTTTTT. This codes for CASSSEKGAKLFF.

This clonotype came up many times. The chain has TRBV4-1 and TRBJ2-1; 8 bases are shared with TRBD2. This CDR3 region has 16 residues. The germline gives CDR1 MGHRA, CDR2 YSYEKL. J was trimmed by 4 bases and V by 0 bases; bases with no gene match: 5. The CDR3 DNA reads TGCGCCAGCAGCCAAGATAAAGCGGGGGTGTACAATGAGCAGTTCTTC. It encodes CASSQDKAGVYNEQFF.

This clonotype was picked up many times. The chain employs TRBV7-2 and TRBJ1-3, with 9 bases that match TRBD1. This CDR3 has 17 amino acids. The germline CDR1 and CDR2 sequences are SGHTA and FQGNSA. J was trimmed by 0 bases and V by 1 base; bases with no gene match: 4. The CDR3, as DNA: TGTGCCAGCAGCTTAGGCGGACAGGGGATCTCTGGAAACACCATATATTTT. Translated, it gives CASSLGGQGISGNTIYF.

There are a few counts of this clonotype. V is TRBV20-1 and J is TRBJ1-4, with 7 nucleotides matching TRBD1. Trimming took 4 bases from V and 0 from J; bases not matched to a gene: 14. The CDR3 extends over 18 amino acids. Germline CDR1 and CDR2: DFQATT and SNEGSKA (reference sequence). The CDR3 sequence is CSATRQGENHATNEKLFF. Written as DNA, the CDR3 is TGCAGTGCTACAAGACAGGGTGAAAACCATGCAACTAATGAAAAACTGTTTTTT.

This clonotype was picked up a small number of times. The genes are TRBV6-6 and TRBJ2-1; D is perhaps TRBD1 (6 bases). The CDR3 has 16 amino acids. Germline V gene data show CDR1 as MNHNY and CDR2 as SVGAGI (reference sequence). V was cut by 2 bases and J by 4 bases, with 15 bases left in between. CDR3 sequence (DNA): TGTGCCAGCAGTTACAACGTAGGGGGTGGGTACAATGAGCAGTTCTTC. Its translation: CASSYNVGGGYNEQFF.

This CDR3 is CASSLDSSYNSPLHF. Written as DNA, the CDR3 is TGTGCCAGCAGCTTAGATAGCTCCTATAATTCACCCCTCCACTTT. The chain employs TRBV7-3 and TRBJ1-6; D gene ambiguous. Trimming cost V 2 bases and J 0 bases, with 5 bases left between them. Looked up from germline, CDR1 is SGHTA and CDR2 is FQGTGA. CDR3 length equals 15 residues.

This clonotype showed up just once. A read error may explain this, as a much larger clone is one base away. The chain combines TRBV7-2 with TRBJ1-1, with D perhaps TRBD1 (5 bases). The CDR3 runs 14 residues. The germline V gene has CDR1 SGHTA and CDR2 FQGNSA. CDR3 region: CAGSSERIQVEAFF. CDR3 nucleotide sequence: TGTGCCGGCAGCTCAGAGAGAATACAGGTTGAAGCTTTCTTT. Complete variable domain (other parts from reference TRBV7-2 and TRBJ1-1): GAGVSQSPSNKVTEKGKDVELRCDPISGHTALYWYRQSLGQGLEFLIYFQGNSAPDKSGLPSDRFSAERTGGSVSTLTIQRTQQEDSAVYLCAGSSERIQVEAFFGQGTRLTVV.

This clonotype was seen at least ten times. Here the CDR3 reads CASKPTNTGELFF. CDR3 nucleotides: TGTGCCAGCAAACCGACGAACACCGGGGAGCTGTTTTTT. This rearrangement joins TRBV6-2 or TRBV6-3 to TRBJ2-2; no firm D call. The CDR3 is made up of 13 amino acids. CDR1 MNHEY and CDR2 SVGEGT come from the germline V gene. The ends were cut back, 7 bases at V and 0 bases at J, with 6 bases in the middle.

At least ten counts were recorded for this clonotype. V usage is TRBV29-1 and J usage is TRBJ2-3, with TRBD2 matching 9 bases. V trimming: 1 base; J trimming: 8 bases; junction bases outside the gene matches: 13. The CDR3 runs 16 residues. The germline V gene has CDR1 SQVTM and CDR2 ANQGSEA. CDR3 sequence (DNA): TGCAGCGTTGAAGGTTCGGAGCGGGGGGCCGGGAGTACGCAGTATTTT. Amino acids: CSVEGSERGAGSTQYF.

This clonotype is medium-sized. The chain is built from TRBV30 and TRBJ1-1, with D perhaps matching TRBD1 (6 bases). The CDR3 extends over 17 amino acids. The germline CDR1 and CDR2 sequences are GTSNPN and SVGIG (reference sequence). V gave up 0 bases and J gave up 5 bases, with 22 bases separating them. CDR3 in DNA: TGTGCCTGGAGTGTAGAGTTAGTCCAGGGGAGAGAGACTGAAGCTTTCTTT. Its translation: CAWSVELVQGRETEAFF. Filled out from reference TRBV30 and TRBJ1-1, the complete variable domain reads SQTIHQWPATLVQPVGSPLSLECTVEGTSNPNLYWYRQAAGRGLQLLFYSVGIGQISSEVPQNLSASRPQDRQFILSSKKLLLSDSGFYLCAWSVELVQGRETEAFFGQGTRLTVV.

The chain recombines TRBV7-9 with TRBJ1-3; D is ambiguous. CDR3 length equals 13 residues. Germline CDR1 SEHNR, CDR2 FQNEAQ (reference sequence). V lost 0 bases and J lost 9, with 9 bases in between. For the CDR3, the DNA is TGTGCCAGCAGCTTAGCCGGGCGTGGCACCATATATTTT. Its translation is CASSLAGRGTIYF.

This clonotype was detected a few times. The CDR3 nucleotides are TGTGCCTGGAGTCCTGGGTATAATTCACCCCTCCACTTT. Encoded protein: CAWSPGYNSPLHF. This chain uses TRBV30 with TRBJ1-6; the D is unclear. Germline values: CDR1 GTSNPN, CDR2 SVGIG (reference sequence). The V end lost 2 bases, the J end lost 4 bases, and 6 bases lay between the germline ends. There are 13 residues in the CDR3.

The rearrangement links TRBV6-1 to TRBJ2-7; D perhaps matches TRBD1 (5 bases). This CDR3 is built from 16 residues. V lost 3 bases and J lost 4, with 19 bases in between. Per germline, CDR1 MNHNS and CDR2 SASEGT. The CDR3 here is CASSDRRGGLDYEQYF. The CDR3, as DNA: TGTGCCAGCAGTGATCGAAGGGGCGGCCTCGATTACGAGCAGTACTTC.

The chain has TRBV7-2 and TRBJ1-1; no reliable D call. Germline lookup yields CDR1 SGHTA and CDR2 FQGNSA. V lost 6 bases and J 5 bases, leaving 7 bases between the germline ends. This CDR3 spans 11 amino acids. For the CDR3, the DNA is TGTGCCAGCAGTCCTCAAACTGAAGCTTTCTTT. Protein: CASSPQTEAFF.

As to this clonotype: A much larger clone sits a single nucleotide away, making a read error possible. This chain joins TRBV11-2 and TRBJ2-7; D is possibly TRBD2 (5 bases). This CDR3 spans 13 amino acids. Germline CDR1 reads SGHAT; CDR2 reads FQNNGV. The CDR3 spells CASSLRGPYEQCF. The CDR3 DNA sequence: TGTGCCAGCAGCTTGAGAGGGCCTTACGAGCAGTGCTTC.

The CDR3 sequence: CATSRDYRGEAFF. The CDR3, as DNA: TGTGCCACCAGCAGAGATTACAGGGGTGAAGCTTTCTTT. V usage is TRBV15 and J usage is TRBJ1-1, with 7 bases that match TRBD1. The CDR3 is 13 residues long. V shed 0 bases, J shed 7 bases, and the junction held 2 bases outside the gene matches. CDR1 and CDR2 (germline): LNHNV, YYDKDF (reference sequence).

This clonotype was seen only a few times. CDR3 DNA sequence: TGTGCCAGCAGCTTAGAGCCCCCTCCCGTTTCCAATGAGCAGTTCTTC. This translates into CASSLEPPPVSNEQFF. The chain uses TRBV11-3 and TRBJ2-1; D unresolved. This CDR3 is 16 amino acids long. Germline CDR1 reads SGHNT; CDR2 reads YENEEA. Trimming pared 0 bases from V and 6 bases from J, leaving 15 bases between.

This clonotype was observed a few times. The gene calls are TRBV11-2 and TRBJ2-3; unclear D gene. CDR1 is SGHAT and CDR2 is FQNNGV in the germline V gene. CDR3 length: 12 amino acids. Between the trimmed V and J ends, which lost 4 bases and 4 bases, there was a span of 6 bases. The CDR3 spells CASSYTPDTQYF. The CDR3 DNA is TGTGCCAGCAGCTACACCCCAGATACGCAGTATTTT.

J is TRBJ1-3 and V is TRBV3-1, with 9 bases that match TRBD1. The V gene end was trimmed by 0 bases and the J gene end by 0 bases; junction bases not matched to a gene: 6. The CDR3 contains 18 residues. Germline-derived CDR1 and CDR2 are LGHDT and YNNKEL (reference sequence). The CDR3, as DNA: TGTGCCAGCAGCCAAGATTCGGGGACAGGGTTCTCTGGAAACACCATATATTTT. Its protein product is CASSQDSGTGFSGNTIYF. The full variable domain, its missing parts supplied by reference TRBV3-1 and TRBJ1-3, is DTAVSQTPKYLVTQMGNDKSIKCEQNLGHDTMYWYKQDSKKFLKIMFSYNNKELIINETVPNRFSPKSPDKAHLNLHINSLELGDSAVYFCASSQDSGTGFSGNTIYFGEGSWLTVV.

This clonotype was detected a few times. This chain joins TRBV7-9 and TRBJ1-1; 10 bases are shared with TRBD1. CDR3 length: 14 residues. Germline CDR1 SEHNR, CDR2 FQNEAQ (reference sequence). Trimming at V came to 4 bases and at J to 6 bases, leaving 5 bases not matched to a gene. CDR3 sequence reads: CASSWGQGIPEAFF. CDR3 bases: TGTGCCAGCAGCTGGGGACAGGGGATCCCTGAAGCTTTCTTT.

This clonotype appeared many times. The V gene is TRBV20-1, the J gene TRBJ2-3; 9 bases align to TRBD2. With V trimmed by 3 bases and J by 6 bases, 4 bases remained unmatched. The CDR3 runs to 13 residues. The germline gives CDR1 DFQATT, CDR2 SNEGSKA (reference sequence). DNA for the CDR3: TGCAGTGCTAGGCGGCTAGCGGGGGATACGCAGTATTTT. It is translated as CSARRLAGDTQYF.

This clonotype was counted ten times or more. The V and J genes are TRBV19 and TRBJ1-2, with D possibly matching TRBD1 (6 bases). V gave up 7 bases and J gave up 1 base, with 10 bases separating them. The CDR3 spans 13 residues. The V gene's germline CDR1 is LNHDA and CDR2 SQIVND (reference sequence). The CDR3 DNA reads as TGTGCCAGTACCCCGGGACATAACTATGGCTACACCTTC. It translates to CASTPGHNYGYTF.

There are a few counts of this clonotype. The V gene is TRBV25-1, the J gene TRBJ1-6; D unclear. The ends were cut back, 4 bases at V and 7 bases at J, with 14 bases in the middle. CDR1 is MGHDK, CDR2 SYGVNS, per germline. There are 15 residues in the CDR3. This CDR3 is CASSARQQRNSPLHF. The CDR3 nucleotides are TGTGCCAGCAGTGCGCGACAACAGCGCAATTCACCCCTCCACTTT. Based on the CDR3 plus reference TRBV25-1 and TRBJ1-6, the full variable domain is EADIYQTPRYLVIGTGKKITLECSQTMGHDKMYWYQQDPGMELHLIHYSYGVNSTEKGDLSSESTVSRIRTEHFPLTLESARPSHTSQYLCASSARQQRNSPLHFGNGTRLTVT.

J is TRBJ2-7 and V is TRBV3-1, with D uncertain. The CDR3 spans 13 residues. CDR1 and CDR2 (germline): LGHDT, YNNKEL (reference sequence). Deletions cut 0 bases from V and 5 bases from J, with 8 bases between. The CDR3 reads CASSQEVGNEQYF. CDR3 bases: TGTGCCAGCAGCCAAGAAGTAGGCAACGAGCAGTACTTC.

This clonotype was detected a few times. The chain carries TRBV6-1 and TRBJ1-1, with D possibly being TRBD1 (5 bases). Germline CDR1 and CDR2: MNHNS and SASEGT. Trimming removed 6 bases at V and 8 bases at J, with 13 bases between. The CDR3 consists of 12 residues. The CDR3 sequence is CASRPLTAEAFF. The CDR3 bases are TGTGCCAGCAGACCCCTGACAGCAGAAGCTTTCTTT.